This passage covers 20 T cell receptor beta chains from one sample sequenced in a study of identical twins. TCRdb redid the calling of the 5' RACE reads with MiXCR, one entry per CDR3 protein. The sample lists about 100,000 distinct CDR3 sequences, 5.9% occurring once. The sample consisted of memory T cells sorted from blood. Receptors originate from a woman in her forties or fifties in good health.

The V and J genes are TRBV27 and TRBJ2-1; TRBD2 matches 14 bases. V shed 2 bases, J shed 4 bases, and the junction held 4 bases outside the gene matches. This CDR3 is 17 amino acids long. Germline V lookup: CDR1 MNHEY, CDR2 SMNVEV (reference sequence). The CDR3 region is CASSLGLAGGGYNEQFF. CDR3 nucleotides: TGTGCCAGCAGTTTAGGACTAGCGGGAGGAGGGTACAATGAGCAGTTCTTC.

This clonotype was observed many times. This chain uses TRBV29-1 with TRBJ2-5; unclear D gene. Germline values: CDR1 SQVTM, CDR2 ANQGSEA. V was shortened by 4 bases and J by 1 base, with 13 bases between the two germline ends. The CDR3 has 14 amino acids. The CDR3 spells CSVGRYRGQETQYF. CDR3 sequence (DNA): TGCAGCGTTGGACGCTATCGAGGCCAAGAGACCCAGTACTTC.

This clonotype was observed at least ten times. This chain links TRBV20-1 with TRBJ2-7; possible D gene TRBD2, 5 bases. The germline CDR1 and CDR2 sequences are DFQATT and SNEGSKA (reference sequence). Trimming removed 5 bases at V and 6 bases at J, with 20 bases between. This CDR3 is 14 amino acids long. Here the CDR3 DNA reads TGCAGTGCTGCTCTCCCTGGCGCGGGCCTCGAGCAGTACTTC. This encodes CSAALPGAGLEQYF.

This clonotype was observed many times. The chain has TRBV20-1 and TRBJ2-7, with unresolved D. Germline V lookup: CDR1 DFQATT, CDR2 SNEGSKA (reference sequence). The CDR3 runs 13 residues. Trimming took 0 bases from V and 2 from J, leaving 8 bases between them. The CDR3, as DNA: TGCAGTGCTAGAGAGGTCATTACCTACGAGCAGTACTTC. Translation gives CSAREVITYEQYF.

The chain links TRBV7-2 to TRBJ2-1, with D hard to call. This CDR3 is built from 17 residues. CDR1 SGHTA and CDR2 FQGNSA come from the germline V gene. Trimming pared 0 bases from V and 0 bases from J, leaving 12 bases between. DNA of the CDR3: TGTGCCAGCAGCTTAGCGCCTCGGTTCGGCTCCTACAATGAGCAGTTCTTC. Translated: CASSLAPRFGSYNEQFF.

The chain combines TRBV7-9 with TRBJ1-5, with a tentative D call TRBD1 (5 bases). The germline V gene encodes CDR1 SEHNR and CDR2 FQNEAQ (reference sequence). This CDR3 spans 14 amino acids. Trimming removed 4 bases from V and 6 bases from J, with 13 bases in between. The CDR3: CASSYDSQAQPQHF. The CDR3 region has the DNA TGTGCCAGCAGCTACGACAGCCAGGCTCAGCCCCAGCATTTT.

There are many counts of this clonotype. V gene TRBV2 combines with J gene TRBJ2-2; TRBD1 matches 8 bases. The CDR3 totals 14 residues. The germline CDR1 and CDR2 sequences are SNHLY and FYNNEI. V dropped 7 bases and J dropped 7; count of bases not matched to a gene: 8. This CDR3 is CASTRGTGHGELFF. CDR3 coding DNA: TGTGCCAGCACCCGTGGGACAGGCCACGGGGAGCTGTTTTTT.

This clonotype was seen only a few times. The genes are TRBV7-3 and TRBJ1-2; 8 bases are shared with TRBD1. The CDR3 has 18 residues. Germline loops: CDR1 SGHTA, CDR2 FQGTGA. V lost 1 base and J lost 6; bases outside the gene matches: 16. The DNA for the CDR3 is TGTGCCAGCAGCTTAAGCCCCTCGACTGGACAGGGAAAGGATGGCTACACCTTC. Its translation: CASSLSPSTGQGKDGYTF.

This chain's CDR3 is CAGTTGRDTQYF. In DNA, the CDR3 is TGTGCCGGAACTACAGGGAGAGATACGCAGTATTTT. This rearrangement joins TRBV18 to TRBJ2-3; the D gene is possibly TRBD1 (6 bases). The CDR3 length is 12 residues. V dropped 11 bases and J dropped 5 bases, with 14 bases sitting between them. From germline, CDR1 is KGHSH and CDR2 LQKENI.

This clonotype was recorded a few times. The chain recombines TRBV9 with TRBJ2-3; D is ambiguous. CDR1 and CDR2 (germline): SGDLS, YYNGEE. V dropped 3 bases and J dropped 5 bases, with 13 bases sitting between them. The CDR3 covers 14 residues. DNA for the CDR3: TGTGCCAGCAGCGCCGACATAACGAGAGATACGCAGTATTTT. It codes for CASSADITRDTQYF.

The chain links TRBV25-1 to TRBJ2-7, with D tentatively TRBD2 (5 bases). Germline-derived CDR1 and CDR2 are MGHDK and SYGVNS. Trimming shortened V by 9 bases and J by 3 bases, and 9 bases separated the two germline ends. The CDR3 has 11 amino acids. CDR3 bases: TGTGCCAGTCGGGGATTCTACGAGCAGTACTTC. Translation gives CASRGFYEQYF.

There are many counts of this clonotype. The V gene is TRBV25-1, the J gene TRBJ2-7; TRBD1 matches 8 bases. The CDR3 contains 13 residues. Germline V lookup: CDR1 MGHDK, CDR2 SYGVNS. CDR3 sequence: CAVAGTGAYEQYF. In nucleotides, the CDR3 is TGTGCGGTAGCCGGGACAGGCGCCTACGAGCAGTACTTC.

The table lists this clonotype with many counts. This chain connects TRBV12-3 or TRBV12-4 to TRBJ2-1; 8 bases line up with TRBD2. The CDR3 spans 17 residues. Trimming at V came to 4 bases and at J to 0 bases, leaving 8 bases not matched to a gene. This CDR3 reads CASSYGGRRSSYNEQFF. CDR3 DNA: TGTGCCAGCAGTTATGGCGGGAGGCGGAGCTCCTACAATGAGCAGTTCTTC.

This clonotype was detected ten times or more. The rearrangement links TRBV5-1 to TRBJ2-2; D unresolved. This CDR3 contains 15 residues. The germline V gene encodes CDR1 SGHRS and CDR2 YFSETQ. The V and J ends lost 0 bases and 4 bases respectively, with 10 bases between them. The CDR3 DNA sequence: TGCGCCAGCAGCTTGGAGCTAGATGCCACCGGGGAGCTGTTTTTT. Residues: CASSLELDATGELFF.

The sample holds a few counts of this clonotype. The chain carries TRBV5-4 and TRBJ1-1; 8 bases fit TRBD1. Germline trimming cut 4 bases from V and 7 bases from J; bases unmatched to any gene: 18. The CDR3 consists of 17 residues. Germline loops: CDR1 SGHNT, CDR2 YYREEE (reference sequence). This CDR3 reads CASSPRGVQGAYSEAFF. CDR3 coding DNA: TGTGCCAGCAGCCCCCGGGGGGTCCAGGGGGCGTATAGTGAAGCTTTCTTT.

This clonotype appeared many times. The rearrangement links TRBV21-1 to TRBJ2-7; the tabulated D call, TRBD2, remains unverified against the DNA. TRBV21-1 is annotated as a pseudogene. The CDR3 extends over 12 amino acids. Here the CDR3 reads CDPLKCVYEQYF. The CDR3 nucleotides are TGTGACCCGCTAAAATGCGTCTACGAGCAGTACTTC.

This clonotype was detected a few times. The chain uses TRBV2 and TRBJ1-5; D not certain. Germline V lookup: CDR1 SNHLY, CDR2 FYNNEI. Trimming took 3 bases from V and 1 from J, leaving 10 bases between them. The CDR3 extends over 15 amino acids. CDR3 residues: CASSEARGSNQPQHF. The CDR3 bases are TGTGCCAGCAGTGAGGCAAGAGGGAGCAATCAGCCCCAGCATTTT.

This clonotype was seen a handful of times. The chain has TRBV4-2 and TRBJ2-6, with 9 nucleotides matching TRBD1. The CDR3 spans 20 residues. In germline, CDR1 is LGHNA, CDR2 YNFKEQ. Trimming took 1 base from V and 4 from J; bases not matched to a gene: 14. Here the CDR3 reads CASSQASQGAVGSGANVLTF. CDR3 DNA sequence: TGTGCCAGCAGCCAAGCCTCACAGGGGGCGGTCGGATCCGGGGCCAACGTCCTGACTTTC.

At least ten counts were recorded for this clonotype. This chain connects TRBV3-1 to TRBJ2-3, with D tentatively TRBD1 or TRBD2 (6 bases each). The V end lost 0 bases, the J end lost 9 bases, and 22 bases lay between the germline ends. This CDR3 is built from 17 residues. The V gene's germline CDR1 is LGHDT and CDR2 YNNKEL (reference sequence). For the CDR3, the DNA is TGTGCCAGCAGCCAAGAAGGGGGACTCCCGGATCAGAGAACGCAGTATTTT. This codes for CASSQEGGLPDQRTQYF.

This clonotype was detected ten times or more. The chain links TRBV6-1 to TRBJ2-1; 13 positions match TRBD2. Germline lookup yields CDR1 MNHNS and CDR2 SASEGT. The trim removed 4 bases at V and 4 bases at J, leaving 7 bases unmatched. The CDR3 runs to 17 residues. CDR3: CASSAGTSGIPYNEQFF. The DNA of the CDR3 is TGTGCCAGCAGTGCCGGGACTAGCGGGATCCCGTACAATGAGCAGTTCTTC.